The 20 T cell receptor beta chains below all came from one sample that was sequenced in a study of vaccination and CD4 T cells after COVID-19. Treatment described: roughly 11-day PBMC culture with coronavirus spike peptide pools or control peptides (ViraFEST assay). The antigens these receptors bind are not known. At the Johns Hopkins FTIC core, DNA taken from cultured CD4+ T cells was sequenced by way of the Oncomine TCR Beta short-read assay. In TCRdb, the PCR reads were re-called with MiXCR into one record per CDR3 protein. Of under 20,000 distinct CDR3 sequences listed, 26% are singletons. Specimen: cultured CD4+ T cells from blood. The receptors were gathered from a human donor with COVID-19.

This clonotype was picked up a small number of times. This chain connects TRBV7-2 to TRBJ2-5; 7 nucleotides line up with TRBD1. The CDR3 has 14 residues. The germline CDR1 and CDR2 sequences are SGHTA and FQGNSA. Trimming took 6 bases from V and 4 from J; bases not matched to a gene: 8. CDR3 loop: CASSPSRDRETQYF. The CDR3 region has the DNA TGTGCCAGCAGTCCATCACGGGACAGAGAGACCCAGTACTTC.

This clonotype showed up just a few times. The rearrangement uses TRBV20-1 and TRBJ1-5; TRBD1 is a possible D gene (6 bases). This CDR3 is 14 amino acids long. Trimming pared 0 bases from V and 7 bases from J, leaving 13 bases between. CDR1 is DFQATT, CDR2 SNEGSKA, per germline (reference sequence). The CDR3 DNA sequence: TGCAGTGCTAGAGACCCTAGGGGGGACCAGCCCCAGCATTTT. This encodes CSARDPRGDQPQHF.

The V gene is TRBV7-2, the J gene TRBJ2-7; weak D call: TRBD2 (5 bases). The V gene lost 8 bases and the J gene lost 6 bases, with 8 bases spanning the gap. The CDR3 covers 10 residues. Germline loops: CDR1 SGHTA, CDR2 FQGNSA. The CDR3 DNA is TGTGCCAGCGGCCGGGGCGAGCAGTACTTC. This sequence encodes CASGRGEQYF.

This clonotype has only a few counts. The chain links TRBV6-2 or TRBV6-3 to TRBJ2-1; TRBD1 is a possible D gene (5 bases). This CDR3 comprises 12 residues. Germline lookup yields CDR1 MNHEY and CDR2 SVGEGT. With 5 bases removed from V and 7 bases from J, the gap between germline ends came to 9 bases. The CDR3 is CASSRTLNEQFF. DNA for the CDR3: TGTGCCAGCAGTCGGACACTTAATGAGCAGTTCTTC.

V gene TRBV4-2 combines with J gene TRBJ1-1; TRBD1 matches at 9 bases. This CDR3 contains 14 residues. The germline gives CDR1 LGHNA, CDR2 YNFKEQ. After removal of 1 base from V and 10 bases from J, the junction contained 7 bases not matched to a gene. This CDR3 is CASSQVGQGFAAFF. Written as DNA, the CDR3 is TGTGCCAGCAGCCAAGTCGGACAGGGGTTTGCAGCTTTCTTT.

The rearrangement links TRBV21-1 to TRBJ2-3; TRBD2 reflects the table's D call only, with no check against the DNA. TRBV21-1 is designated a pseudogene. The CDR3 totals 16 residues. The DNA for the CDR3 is TGTGCCAGGATTCGGGGTAGCGGGGCCAACACAGATACGCAGTATTTT. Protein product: CARIRGSGANTDTQYF.

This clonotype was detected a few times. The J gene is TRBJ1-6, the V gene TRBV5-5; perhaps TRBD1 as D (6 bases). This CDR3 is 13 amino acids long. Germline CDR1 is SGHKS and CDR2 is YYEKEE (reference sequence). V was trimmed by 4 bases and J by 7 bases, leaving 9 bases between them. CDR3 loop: CASSGQFNSPLHF. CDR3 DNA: TGTGCCAGCAGCGGACAGTTCAATTCACCCCTCCACTTT.

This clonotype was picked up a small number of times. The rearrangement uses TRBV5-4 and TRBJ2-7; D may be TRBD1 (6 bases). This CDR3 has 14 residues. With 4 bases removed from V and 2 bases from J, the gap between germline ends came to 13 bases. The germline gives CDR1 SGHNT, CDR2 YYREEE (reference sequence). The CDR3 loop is CASSPSGHTYEQYF. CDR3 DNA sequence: TGTGCCAGCAGCCCATCGGGACACACCTACGAGCAGTACTTC.

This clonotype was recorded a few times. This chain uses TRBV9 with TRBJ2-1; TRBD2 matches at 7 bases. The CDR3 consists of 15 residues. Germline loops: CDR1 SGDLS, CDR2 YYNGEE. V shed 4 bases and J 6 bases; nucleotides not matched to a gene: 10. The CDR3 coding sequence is TGTGCCAGCAGCCCAATAGCGGGCCCAGGCAATGAGCAGTTCTTC. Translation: CASSPIAGPGNEQFF.

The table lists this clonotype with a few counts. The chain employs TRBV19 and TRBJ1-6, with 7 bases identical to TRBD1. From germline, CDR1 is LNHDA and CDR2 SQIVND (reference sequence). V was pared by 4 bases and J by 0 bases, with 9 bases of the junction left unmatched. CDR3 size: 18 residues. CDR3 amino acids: CASSNRDSLSSYNSPLHF. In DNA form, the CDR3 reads TGTGCCAGTAGTAATCGGGACAGCCTAAGCTCCTATAATTCACCCCTCCACTTT.

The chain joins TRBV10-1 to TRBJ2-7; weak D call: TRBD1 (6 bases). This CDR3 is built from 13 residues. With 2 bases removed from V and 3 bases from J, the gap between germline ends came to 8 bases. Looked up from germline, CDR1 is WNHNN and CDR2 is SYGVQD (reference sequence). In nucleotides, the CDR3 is TGCGCCAGCAGTGAGGCAGGGGACTACGAGCAGTACTTC. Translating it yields CASSEAGDYEQYF.

This CDR3 is CASSPPIPQEDGYTF. The CDR3 region has the DNA TGTGCCAGCAGCCCCCCAATCCCCCAAGAGGATGGCTACACCTTC. This sequence joins TRBV7-9 and TRBJ1-2; no clear D. In germline, CDR1 is SEHNR, CDR2 FQNEAQ (reference sequence). V lost 5 bases to trimming and J lost 6 bases, with 19 bases between them. The CDR3 is 15 residues long.

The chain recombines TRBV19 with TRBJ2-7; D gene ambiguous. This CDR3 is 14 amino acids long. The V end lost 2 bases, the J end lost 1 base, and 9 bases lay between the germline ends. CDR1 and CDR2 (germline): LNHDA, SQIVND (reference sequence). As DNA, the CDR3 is TGTGCCAGTAGTATAACAGAGGTATCCTACGAGCAGTACTTC. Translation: CASSITEVSYEQYF.

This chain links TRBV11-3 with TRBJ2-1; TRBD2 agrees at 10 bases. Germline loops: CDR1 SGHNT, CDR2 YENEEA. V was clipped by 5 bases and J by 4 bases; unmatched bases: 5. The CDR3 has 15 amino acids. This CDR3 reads CASSLTSGKYNEQFF. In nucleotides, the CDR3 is TGTGCCAGCAGCCTCACTAGCGGGAAATACAATGAGCAGTTCTTC.

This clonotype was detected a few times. CDR3 DNA: TGCAGTGGGACACCGGGGCCACAAGAGACCCAGTACTTC. It encodes CSGTPGPQETQYF. V gene TRBV20-1 combines with J gene TRBJ2-5; the D call may be TRBD1 or TRBD2 (5 bases each). CDR3 length: 13 amino acids. Germline V gene lookup returns CDR1 DFQATT and CDR2 SNEGSKA (reference sequence). The V gene lost 7 bases and the J gene lost 2 bases, with 14 bases spanning the gap.

CDR3 nucleotide sequence: TGTGCCAGCAGCCCTCGACTAGCGGGGGCTAGCACAGATACGCAGTATTTT. It encodes CASSPRLAGASTDTQYF. V is TRBV7-2 and J is TRBJ2-3; 12 positions agree with TRBD2. Germline trimming cut 5 bases from V and 0 bases from J; bases unmatched to any gene: 6. Germline-derived CDR1 and CDR2 are SGHTA and FQGNSA. The CDR3 totals 17 residues.

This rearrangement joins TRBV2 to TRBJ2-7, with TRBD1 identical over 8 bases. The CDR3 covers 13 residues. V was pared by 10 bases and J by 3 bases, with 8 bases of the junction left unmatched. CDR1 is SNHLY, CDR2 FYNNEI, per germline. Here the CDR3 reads CATDRGPYYEQYF. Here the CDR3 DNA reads TGTGCCACAGACAGGGGCCCTTACTACGAGCAGTACTTC.

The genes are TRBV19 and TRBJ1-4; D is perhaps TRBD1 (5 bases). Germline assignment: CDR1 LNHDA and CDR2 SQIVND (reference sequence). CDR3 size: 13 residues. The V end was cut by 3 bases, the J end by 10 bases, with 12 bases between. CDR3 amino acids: CASSISVTGKLFF. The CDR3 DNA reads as TGTGCCAGTAGTATCTCAGTAACAGGAAAACTGTTTTTT.

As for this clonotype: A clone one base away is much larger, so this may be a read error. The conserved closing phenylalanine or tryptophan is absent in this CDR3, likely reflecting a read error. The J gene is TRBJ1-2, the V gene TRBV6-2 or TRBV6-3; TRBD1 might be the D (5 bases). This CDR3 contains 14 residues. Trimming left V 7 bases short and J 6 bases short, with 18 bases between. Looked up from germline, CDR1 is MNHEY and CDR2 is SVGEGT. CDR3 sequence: CASIEAGTANGYTL. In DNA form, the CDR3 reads TGTGCCAGCATCGAGGCCGGGACTGCAAATGGCTACACCCTC.

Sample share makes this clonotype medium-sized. In DNA form, the CDR3 reads TGTGCCATCAGTGGAACCGAGCAATCTCAGCCCCAGCATTTT. It translates to CAISGTEQSQPQHF. The J gene is TRBJ1-5, the V gene TRBV10-3; D unclear. V shed 4 bases and J shed 6 bases, with 13 bases lying between them. Germline lookup yields CDR1 ENHRY and CDR2 SYGVKD. This CDR3 has 14 amino acids.